These 26 T cell receptor beta chains came from one sample sequenced in a study of technical replicates of blood from several donors. Clones were read by immunoSEQ multiplex PCR, and TCRdb kept only the in-frame ones, dropping some. The table lists roughly 80,000 clones, about 92% of them singletons. Sequencing was carried out using T cells isolated from PBMCs. Receptor source: a human donor in good health.

This chain connects TRBV7-2 to TRBJ1-5; 10 nucleotides align to TRBD1. From germline, CDR1 is SGHTA and CDR2 FQGNSA. The CDR3 length is 16 residues. Trimming took 4 bases from V and 9 from J; bases not matched to a gene: 12. The CDR3 bases are TGTGCCAGCAGCTCAGGGGACAGGGGATATTACGGGCCCCAGCATTTT. Its protein is CASSSGDRGYYGPQHF.

The table lists this clone with a count of one. The chain recombines TRBV6-5 with TRBJ1-2, with D uncertain. The CDR3 covers 11 residues. Deletions cut 8 bases from V and 5 bases from J, with 9 bases between. Germline values: CDR1 MNHEY, CDR2 SVGAGI. The CDR3 reads CASGVVYGYTF. The CDR3 DNA reads TGTGCCAGCGGTGTAGTTTATGGCTACACCTTC.

This sequence joins TRBV4-1 and TRBJ2-3, with TRBD2 identical over 11 bases. The germline V gene has CDR1 MGHRA and CDR2 YSYEKL. CDR3 length: 18 amino acids. V lost 0 bases and J lost 1; bases outside the gene matches: 6. The CDR3 bases are TGCGCCAGCAGCCAAGAGTTTAGCGGGGGGGCTCGCACAGATACGCAGTATTTT. Translated: CASSQEFSGGARTDTQYF.

This clone came up a few times. CDR3 in amino acids: CASSFSTGVAEAFF. The CDR3 DNA reads as TGCGCCAGCAGCTTCTCGACAGGGGTTGCTGAAGCTTTCTTT. V gene TRBV5-1 combines with J gene TRBJ1-1; 8 bases match TRBD1. In germline, CDR1 is SGHRS, CDR2 YFSETQ. V shed 2 bases, J shed 6 bases, and the junction held 6 bases outside the gene matches. The CDR3 covers 14 residues.

The chain recombines TRBV25-1 with TRBJ2-7; D possibly corresponds to TRBD1 (6 bases). Germline V gene data show CDR1 as MGHDK and CDR2 as SYGVNS. Trimming removed 2 bases from V and 7 bases from J, with 15 bases in between. The CDR3 length is 14 residues. The CDR3 sequence: CASSEVVTGVEQYF. As DNA, the CDR3 is TGTGCCAGCAGTGAAGTAGTGACAGGAGTGGAGCAGTACTTC.

The J gene is TRBJ1-4, the V gene TRBV25-1, with 9 bases lining up with TRBD1. Germline-derived CDR1 and CDR2 are MGHDK and SYGVNS. The V segment lost 1 base and the J segment 2 bases; nucleotides outside the gene matches: 8. The CDR3 is 18 residues long. The CDR3 loop is CASSEWRTGVATNEKLFF. CDR3 bases: TGTGCCAGCAGTGAATGGAGGACAGGGGTGGCGACTAATGAAAAACTGTTTTTT.

V gene TRBV6-5 combines with J gene TRBJ1-5; 7 bases fit TRBD1. The V segment lost 8 bases and the J segment 0 bases; nucleotides outside the gene matches: 4. The CDR3 contains 14 residues. Germline-derived CDR1 and CDR2 are MNHEY and SVGAGI. As DNA, the CDR3 is TGTGCCAGCCAGGGGGTTAATAGCAATCAGCCCCAGCATTTT. Translating gives CASQGVNSNQPQHF.

V is TRBV6-5 and J is TRBJ1-2, with unresolved D. Germline V CDR1 and CDR2: MNHEY, SVGAGI. CDR3 length equals 16 residues. The ends were cut back, 0 bases at V and 4 bases at J, with 15 bases in the middle. The CDR3 DNA reads as TGTGCCAGCAGTTACTCGAGATTTTCCCATTCCTATGGCTACACCTTC. The encoded protein is CASSYSRFSHSYGYTF.

The chain joins TRBV30 to TRBJ2-5; D is possibly TRBD2 (5 bases). From germline, CDR1 is GTSNPN and CDR2 SVGIG (reference sequence). Trimming removed 0 bases from V and 3 bases from J, with 11 bases in between. The length of the CDR3 is 14 residues. As DNA, the CDR3 is TGTGCCTGGAGTGTGGAGAGGGTGGAAGAGACCCAGTACTTC. Translation: CAWSVERVEETQYF.

The chain combines TRBV4-1 with TRBJ2-3; 8 bases align to TRBD2. The CDR3 is 15 amino acids. Trimming took 6 bases from V and 5 from J; bases not matched to a gene: 10. In germline, CDR1 is MGHRA, CDR2 YSYEKL. CDR3 sequence reads: CASRSGLGSQDTQYF. CDR3 coding DNA: TGCGCCAGCAGATCGGGACTAGGGTCCCAAGATACGCAGTATTTT.

This clone has only a few counts. In nucleotides, the CDR3 is TGTGCCAGCAGTACGCAGGGAAATCAGCCCCAGCATTTT. Residues: CASSTQGNQPQHF. The V call is TRBV27, the J call TRBJ1-5; D may be TRBD1 (5 bases). The length of the CDR3 is 13 residues. The germline V gene encodes CDR1 MNHEY and CDR2 SMNVEV (reference sequence). V lost 5 bases and J 4 bases, leaving 9 bases between the germline ends.

For this clone: The junction departs from germline at one end; a sequencing error may be responsible. CDR3 sequence (DNA): TGTGCCAGCAGCCCAGGGGCCGGACTCTTATTC. Translating it yields CASSPGAGLLF. The V call is TRBV11-1, the J call TRBJ2-7; a possible D gene is TRBD1 (6 bases). Looked up from germline, CDR1 is SGHAT and CDR2 is FQDESV (reference sequence). The CDR3 covers 11 residues.

This chain joins TRBV4-1 and TRBJ1-5; possible D gene TRBD1, 5 bases. The CDR3 sequence is 17 residues long. Trimming cost V 4 bases and J 0 bases, with 16 bases left between them. Germline CDR1 reads MGHRA; CDR2 reads YSYEKL. The CDR3 coding sequence is TGCGCCAGCAGCCCAAAGGGAGGGGATTATAGCAATCAGCCCCAGCATTTT. Amino acid sequence: CASSPKGGDYSNQPQHF.

The chain joins TRBV5-4 to TRBJ1-1; 7 positions agree with TRBD1. V was clipped by 4 bases and J by 2 bases; unmatched bases: 11. The CDR3 sequence is 16 residues long. Looked up from germline, CDR1 is SGHNT and CDR2 is YYREEE (reference sequence). The chain's CDR3 is CASSPRLGQSNTEAFF. The CDR3 region has the DNA TGTGCCAGCAGCCCAAGACTGGGACAGAGTAACACTGAAGCTTTCTTT.

The chain is built from TRBV27 and TRBJ2-7, with 8 positions matching TRBD1. The germline gives CDR1 MNHEY, CDR2 SMNVEV (reference sequence). With V trimmed by 0 bases and J by 2 bases, 6 bases remained unmatched. The CDR3 contains 16 residues. Here the CDR3 DNA reads TGTGCCAGCAGTTTATCGGGACAGGCCTTAACCTACGAGCAGTACTTC. Protein: CASSLSGQALTYEQYF.

The chain recombines TRBV10-3 with TRBJ2-7, with 7 bases lining up with TRBD2. Germline CDR1 ENHRY, CDR2 SYGVKD. V trimming: 0 bases; J trimming: 4 bases; junction bases outside the gene matches: 15. CDR3 size: 18 residues. CDR3 coding DNA: TGTGCCATCAGTGAGTCGGCACCGACCGGGACTATTACTTACGAGCAGTACTTC. It specifies CAISESAPTGTITYEQYF.

This sequence joins TRBV6-5 and TRBJ2-7; the match to TRBD2 covers 12 bases. Germline assignment: CDR1 MNHEY and CDR2 SVGAGI. Germline trimming cut 8 bases from V and 7 bases from J; bases unmatched to any gene: 6. This CDR3 comprises 13 residues. The CDR3 DNA sequence: TGTGCCAGCGCTAGCGGGGGGGGGTGGGAGCAGTACTTC. It is translated as CASASGGGWEQYF.

The V call is TRBV19, the J call TRBJ1-5; perhaps TRBD1 as D (5 bases). Germline CDR1 is LNHDA and CDR2 is SQIVND (reference sequence). V was pared by 3 bases and J by 10 bases, with 22 bases between. The CDR3 runs to 16 residues. This chain's CDR3 is CASSMRRGRALVPQHF. The CDR3 coding sequence is TGTGCCAGTAGTATGAGAAGGGGCAGGGCCTTGGTTCCCCAGCATTTT.

This chain uses TRBV27 with TRBJ2-1; maybe TRBD2 (6 bases). V gave up 5 bases and J gave up 8 bases, with 19 bases separating them. CDR3 length: 15 residues. Germline CDR1 MNHEY, CDR2 SMNVEV (reference sequence). CDR3 amino acids: CASSEDRDLGYEQFF. CDR3 DNA: TGTGCCAGCAGTGAAGATCGGGACTTGGGGTATGAGCAGTTCTTC.

Comment on this clone: The sample holds other DNA sequences that translate to the same CDR3. J is TRBJ1-2 and V is TRBV5-1, with D possibly TRBD1 on 5 matching bases. CDR3 length equals 15 residues. Trimming shortened V by 0 bases and J by 3 bases, and 12 bases separated the two germline ends. Germline V gene lookup returns CDR1 SGHRS and CDR2 YFSETQ. The CDR3 loop is CASSLGQGRDYGYTF. DNA of the CDR3: TGCGCCAGCAGCTTGGGCCAGGGTCGGGACTATGGCTACACCTTC. Filled out from reference TRBV5-1 and TRBJ1-2, the complete variable domain reads KAGVTQTPRYLIKTRGQQVTLSCSPISGHRSVSWYQQTPGQGLQFLFEYFSETQRNKGNFPGRFSGRQFSNSRSEMNVSTLELGDSALYLCASSLGQGRDYGYTFGSGTRLTVV.

DNA of the CDR3: TGCAGCGTTGATTCAGAGGCAGGGTTCTCCTACAATGAGCAGTTCTTC. Amino acids: CSVDSEAGFSYNEQFF. V is TRBV29-1 and J is TRBJ2-1, with D possibly being TRBD1 (5 bases). The CDR3 is 16 residues long. Germline CDR1 is SQVTM and CDR2 is ANQGSEA. V lost 3 bases and J lost 0, with 15 bases in between.

The chain links TRBV15 to TRBJ1-5; D is perhaps TRBD1 (5 bases). V was pared by 3 bases and J by 5 bases, with 23 bases between. This CDR3 contains 18 residues. Per germline, CDR1 LNHNV and CDR2 YYDKDF (reference sequence). The CDR3 DNA reads TGTGCCACCAGCAGGGGGGGTTCAGGCTTAGGGAGGGATCAGCCCCAGCATTTT. Its translation is CATSRGGSGLGRDQPQHF.

The chain carries TRBV5-1 and TRBJ2-5; 11 bases are a match to TRBD1. The CDR3 loop spans 17 amino acids. The germline V gene has CDR1 SGHRS and CDR2 YFSETQ. The junction had 15 bases not matched to a gene; V was cut back by 4 bases and J by 7 bases. For the CDR3, the DNA is TGCGCCAGCAGCGGTGGGACCCCCGGTGGGACAGGGGGGACCCAGTACTTC. Its translation is CASSGGTPGGTGGTQYF.

The chain uses TRBV10-1 and TRBJ1-3, with 7 bases fitting TRBD1. Per the germline V gene, CDR1 is WNHNN and CDR2 is SYGVQD (reference sequence). Germline trimming cut 10 bases from V and 0 bases from J; bases unmatched to any gene: 12. The CDR3 is made up of 16 amino acids. The CDR3 sequence is CANVGQQPSSGNTIYF. The CDR3 region has the DNA TGCGCCAACGTGGGACAGCAGCCCTCCTCTGGAAACACCATATATTTT.

The CDR3 sequence: CASSTGTGFYEQYF. CDR3 bases: TGTGCCAGCAGTACCGGGACAGGGTTCTACGAGCAGTACTTC. V and J are TRBV27 and TRBJ2-7; 9 nucleotides agree with TRBD1. Germline values: CDR1 MNHEY, CDR2 SMNVEV (reference sequence). The CDR3 is made up of 14 amino acids. With 5 bases clipped from V and 3 bases from J, the junction kept 5 bases outside the gene matches.

The chain links TRBV21-1 to TRBJ1-1; the D call in the table, TRBD1, was not verified against the DNA. TRBV21-1 is a pseudogene segment. This CDR3 is 17 amino acids long. In nucleotides, the CDR3 is TGTGCCAGCAGCAAACGATATTTAGACAGGGTGGCAACTGAAGCTTTCTTT. The encoded protein is CASSKRYLDRVATEAFF.